This T cell receptor beta chain was identified in a study of sequential checkpoint blockade in melanoma. The wider study: Both treatment sequences were followed by maintenance nivolumab.

Treatment given: randomized to nivolumab then ipilimumab (arm A) or the reverse (arm B). The V and J ends lost 4 bases and 3 bases, in that order; junction bases with no gene match: 5. The germline CDR1 and CDR2 sequences are LGHNT and FRNRAP. The CDR3 covers 15 residues. TCRdb keeps only in-frame clones here, not all; method: immunoSEQ multiplex PCR. The table records 13,000 to 15,000 clones, about two thirds of them present only once. This clone was counted between two and nine times. This chain links TRBV12-5 with TRBJ2-7; 11 bases are a match to TRBD1. This receptor was identified in a human donor with melanoma. The starting material was CD8+ T cells sorted from blood (inferred from file names), obtained from a patient given nivolumab and ipilimumab in sequence. This CDR3 is CASGSGQGAYYEQYF. CDR3 sequence (DNA): TGTGCTAGTGGTTCTGGACAGGGGGCCTACTACGAGCAGTACTTC. The entire variable domain, with the rest obtained from reference TRBV12-5 and TRBJ2-7, is as follows: DARVTQTPRHKVTEMGQEVTMRCQPILGHNTVFWYRQTMMQGLELLAYFRNRAPLDDSGMPKDRFSAEMPDATLATLKIQPSEPRDSAVYFCASGSGQGAYYEQYFGPGTRLTVT.